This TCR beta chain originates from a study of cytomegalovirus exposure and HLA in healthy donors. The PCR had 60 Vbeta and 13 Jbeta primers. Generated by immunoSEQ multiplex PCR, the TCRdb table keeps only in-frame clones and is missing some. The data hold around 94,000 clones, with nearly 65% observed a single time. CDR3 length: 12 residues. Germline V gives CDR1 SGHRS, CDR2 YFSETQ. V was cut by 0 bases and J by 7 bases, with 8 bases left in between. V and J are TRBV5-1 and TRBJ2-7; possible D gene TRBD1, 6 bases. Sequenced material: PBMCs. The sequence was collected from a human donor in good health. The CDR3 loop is CASSLEGEEQYF. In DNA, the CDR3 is TGCGCCAGCAGCTTGGAGGGGGAAGAGCAGTACTTC.